This TCR beta chain emerged from a study of Graves' ophthalmopathy and Graves' hyperthyroidism. Overall study: Ophthalmopathy not arising within 18 months of follow-up defined hyperthyroidism as stable.

Amplified TCR beta CDR3 regions were obtained using RNA transcripts as template. An opening RT-PCR round employed HTBI primers and preceded a second-round multiplex PCR. TCRdb re-called the multiplex PCR reads with MiXCR, one entry per CDR3 protein. The table shows 900,000 to 1,200,000 distinct CDR3 sequences, with about 35% occurring only once. On this clonotype itself: A much larger clone differs by one base, so this may be a read error.

The CDR3 spans 16 residues. The V end lost 10 bases, the J end lost 8 bases, and 26 bases lay between the germline ends. CDR1 and CDR2 (germline): LNHNV, YYDKDF (reference sequence). Aged 18 to 65, hyperthyroidism patients had been newly diagnosed, with under 2 months' duration. Serum thyroxine and TRAb, along with clinical symptoms, thyroid ultrasound and orbital computed tomography, were what diagnosis relied on. This chain joins TRBV15 and TRBJ1-4; a weak D match, TRBD1 (5 bases). This receptor was obtained from an adult man with Graves' hyperthyroidism. The specimen sequenced was peripheral blood or thyroid tissue (not recorded which). This chain's CDR3 is CANSTRRIRGEEKLFF. CDR3 DNA: TGTGCCAATAGTACCCGGCGGATACGGGGCGAGGAAAAACTGTTTTTT.